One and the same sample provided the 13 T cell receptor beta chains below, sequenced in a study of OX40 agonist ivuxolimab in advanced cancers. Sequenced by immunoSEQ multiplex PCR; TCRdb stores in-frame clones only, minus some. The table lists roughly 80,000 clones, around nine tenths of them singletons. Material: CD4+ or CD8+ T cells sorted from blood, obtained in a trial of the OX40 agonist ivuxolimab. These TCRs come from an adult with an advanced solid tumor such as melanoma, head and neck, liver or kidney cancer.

The CDR3 region is CASSFGLAGDQETQYF. The DNA of the CDR3 is TGTGCCAGCTCGTTCGGACTAGCGGGGGACCAAGAGACCCAGTACTTC. The chain carries TRBV18 and TRBJ2-5; 13 bases fit TRBD2. This CDR3 is 16 amino acids long. From germline, CDR1 is KGHSH and CDR2 LQKENI. The V segment lost 6 bases and the J segment 0 bases; nucleotides outside the gene matches: 4.

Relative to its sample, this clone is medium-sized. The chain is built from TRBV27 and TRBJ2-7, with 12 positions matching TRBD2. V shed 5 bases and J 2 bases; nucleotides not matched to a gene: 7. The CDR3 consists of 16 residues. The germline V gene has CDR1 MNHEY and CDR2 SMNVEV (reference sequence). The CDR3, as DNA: TGTGCCAGCAGTCGAAGGACTAGCGGGATCCCCTACGAGCAGTACTTC. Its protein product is CASSRRTSGIPYEQYF.

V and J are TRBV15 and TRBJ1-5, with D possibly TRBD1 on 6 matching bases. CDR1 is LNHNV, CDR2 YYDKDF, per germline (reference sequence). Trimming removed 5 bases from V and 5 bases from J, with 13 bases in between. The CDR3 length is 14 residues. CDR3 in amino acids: CATSQNRAHQPQHF. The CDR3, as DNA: TGTGCCACCAGCCAAAACAGGGCTCATCAGCCCCAGCATTTT.

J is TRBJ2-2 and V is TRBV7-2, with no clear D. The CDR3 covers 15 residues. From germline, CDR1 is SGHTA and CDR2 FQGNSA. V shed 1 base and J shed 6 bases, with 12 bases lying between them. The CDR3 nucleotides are TGTGCCAGCAGCTTAGATCTCACCTGGGCCGGGGAGCTGTTTTTT. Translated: CASSLDLTWAGELFF.

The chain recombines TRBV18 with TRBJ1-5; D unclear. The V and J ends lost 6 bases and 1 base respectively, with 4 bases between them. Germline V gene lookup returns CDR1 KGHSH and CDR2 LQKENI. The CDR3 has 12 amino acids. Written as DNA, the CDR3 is TGTGCCAGCTCTGAGAGCAATCAGCCCCAGCATTTT. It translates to CASSESNQPQHF.

This CDR3 reads CASSFRQEETQYF. The CDR3 DNA reads TGTGCCAGCAGCTTTCGGCAGGAAGAGACCCAGTACTTC. This chain uses TRBV7-8 with TRBJ2-5; D not resolved. The germline gives CDR1 SGHVS, CDR2 FQNEAQ. Trimming took 3 bases from V and 3 from J, leaving 8 bases between them. The CDR3 length is 13 residues.

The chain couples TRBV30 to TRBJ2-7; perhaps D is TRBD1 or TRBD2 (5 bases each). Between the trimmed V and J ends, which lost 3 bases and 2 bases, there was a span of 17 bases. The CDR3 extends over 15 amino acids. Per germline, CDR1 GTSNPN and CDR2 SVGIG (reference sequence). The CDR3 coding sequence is TGTGCCTGGAGCCTTGGGACGGATGCGGCCTACGAGCAGTACTTC. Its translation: CAWSLGTDAAYEQYF.

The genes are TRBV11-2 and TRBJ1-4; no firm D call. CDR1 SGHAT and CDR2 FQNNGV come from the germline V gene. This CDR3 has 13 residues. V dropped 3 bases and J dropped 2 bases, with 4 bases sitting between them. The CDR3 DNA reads TGTGCCAGCAGCTTGAGTACTAATGAAAAACTGTTTTTT. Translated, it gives CASSLSTNEKLFF. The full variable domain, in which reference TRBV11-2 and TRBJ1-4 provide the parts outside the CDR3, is EAGVAQSPRYKIIEKRQSVAFWCNPISGHATLYWYQQILGQGPKLLIQFQNNGVVDDSQLPKDRFSAERLKGVDSTLKIQPAKLEDSAVYLCASSLSTNEKLFFGSGTQLSVL.

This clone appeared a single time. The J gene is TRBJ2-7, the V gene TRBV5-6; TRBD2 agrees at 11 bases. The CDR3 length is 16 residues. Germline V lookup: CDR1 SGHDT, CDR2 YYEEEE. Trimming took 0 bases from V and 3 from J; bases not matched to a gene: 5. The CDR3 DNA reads TGTGCCAGCAGCTTGGCTCCTAGCGGGGGGTACTACGAGCAGTACTTC. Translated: CASSLAPSGGYYEQYF.

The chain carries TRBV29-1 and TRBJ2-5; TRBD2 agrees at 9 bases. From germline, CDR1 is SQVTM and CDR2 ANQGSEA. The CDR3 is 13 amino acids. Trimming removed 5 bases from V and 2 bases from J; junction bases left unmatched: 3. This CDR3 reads CSVRTSAQETQYF. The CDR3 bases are TGCAGCGTTCGGACTAGCGCACAAGAGACCCAGTACTTC.

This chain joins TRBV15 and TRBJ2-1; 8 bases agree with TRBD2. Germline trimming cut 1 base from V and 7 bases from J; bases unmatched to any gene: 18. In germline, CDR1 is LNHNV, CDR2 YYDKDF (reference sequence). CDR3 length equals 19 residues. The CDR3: CATSRGGSGVMIVGNEQFF. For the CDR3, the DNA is TGTGCCACCAGCAGAGGGGGTAGCGGGGTCATGATTGTGGGTAATGAGCAGTTCTTC.

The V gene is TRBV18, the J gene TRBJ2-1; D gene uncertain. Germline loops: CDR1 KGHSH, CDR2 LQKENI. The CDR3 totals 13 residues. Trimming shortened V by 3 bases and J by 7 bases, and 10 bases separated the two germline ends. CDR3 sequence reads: CASSPVNLNEQFF. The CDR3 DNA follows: TGTGCCAGCTCACCGGTGAACCTGAATGAGCAGTTCTTC.

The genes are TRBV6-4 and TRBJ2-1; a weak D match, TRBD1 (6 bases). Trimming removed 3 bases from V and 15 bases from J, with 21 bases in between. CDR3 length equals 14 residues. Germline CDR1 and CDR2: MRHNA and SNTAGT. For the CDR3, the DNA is TGTGCCAGCAGTGATCGATCGCAGGGGCGCGAGGTGTTCTTC. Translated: CASSDRSQGREVFF.